This record concerns one T cell receptor beta chain sequence. The V end lost 0 bases, the J end lost 6 bases, and 22 bases lay between the germline ends. The germline CDR1 and CDR2 sequences are SGHRS and YFSETQ. The CDR3 is 18 residues long. The source of the sample is a study of blood T cell repertoires in COVID-19. How the authors handled the data: Reference gene primer amplification in the assay estimated nucleated cell counts. Libraries were prepared by immunoSEQ multiplex PCR; TCRdb keeps only in-frame clonotypes and omits some of them. That table furnishes V, J and clone size, whereas the DNA furnished D and trimming. Among some 200,000 clones, approximately 89% were seen once, and the ten largest hold about 2.7%.

The rearrangement links TRBV5-1 to TRBJ1-5; TRBD1 might be the D (5 bases). This TCR came from a man in his forties with active or convalescent COVID-19. The sample was peripheral blood. CDR3: CASSLALTDGDSGQPQHF. Written as DNA, the CDR3 is TGCGCCAGCAGCTTGGCCTTGACAGACGGTGATTCGGGTCAGCCCCAGCATTTT.